This passage covers 17 T cell receptor beta chains from one sample sequenced in a study of Ad26.COV2.S vaccination and SARS-CoV-2 variants. Clones were read by immunoSEQ multiplex PCR, and TCRdb kept only the in-frame ones, dropping some. Of about 350,000 clones in the sample, 85% were seen once. Treatment specified: around 19 received Ad26.COV2.S at low or high dose, single or two shots; 5 received placebo; per-sample allocation not given. At day 63 after the first vaccine or placebo injection, samples were drawn. The sample consisted of peripheral blood, taken in a trial of Ad26.COV2.S vaccine versus placebo. These TCRs come from a person between 18 and 60 years old who received the Ad26.COV2.S COVID-19 vaccine or a placebo.

J is TRBJ2-7 and V is TRBV19; TRBD2 agrees at 7 bases. V shed 4 bases and J 4 bases; nucleotides not matched to a gene: 7. Germline V lookup: CDR1 LNHDA, CDR2 SQIVND (reference sequence). This CDR3 has 14 residues. The CDR3 region is CASSSGGSRYEQYF. The DNA of the CDR3 is TGTGCCAGTAGTAGCGGGGGTTCTAGGTACGAGCAGTACTTC.

The chain joins TRBV6-2 or TRBV6-3 to TRBJ2-7; 14 bases match TRBD2. Trimming took 0 bases from V and 4 from J; bases not matched to a gene: 17. Germline loops: CDR1 MNHEY, CDR2 SVGEGT. This CDR3 is built from 21 residues. The CDR3 region has the DNA TGTGCCAGCAGTTACTCGGGGACTAGCGGGAGTGGAGTCTATGCCGCATACGAGCAGTACTTC. It specifies CASSYSGTSGSGVYAAYEQYF.

The gene calls are TRBV4-1 and TRBJ1-3; perhaps TRBD1 as D (5 bases). The CDR3 consists of 12 residues. V was shortened by 1 base and J by 9 bases, with 7 bases between the two germline ends. CDR1 and CDR2 from the germline V gene are MGHRA and YSYEKL. This CDR3 is CASSQVQGTIYF. The CDR3, as DNA: TGCGCCAGCAGCCAAGTTCAGGGCACCATATATTTT.

This clone showed up just once. The genes are TRBV15 and TRBJ2-2, with D perhaps TRBD1 or TRBD2 (5 bases each). The CDR3 contains 17 residues. The V end lost 1 base, the J end lost 6 bases, and 18 bases lay between the germline ends. CDR1 is LNHNV, CDR2 YYDKDF, per germline (reference sequence). Here the CDR3 reads CATSRGPGRLLPGELFF. The CDR3 nucleotides are TGTGCCACCAGCAGAGGCCCAGGGAGACTCTTACCCGGGGAGCTGTTTTTT. Supplemented by reference TRBV15 and TRBJ2-2, the full variable domain reads DAMVIQNPRYQVTQFGKPVTLSCSQTLNHNVMYWYQQKSSQAPKLLFHYYDKDFNNEADTPDNFQSRRPNTSFCFLDIRSPGLGDTAMYLCATSRGPGRLLPGELFFGEGSRLTVL.

This clone showed up just once. Written as DNA, the CDR3 is TGTGCCACCAGGGGACAAGGGGCAGAGACCCAGTACTTC. This codes for CATRGQGAETQYF. V and J are TRBV24-1 and TRBJ2-5, with TRBD1 as a possible D gene (6 bases). This CDR3 has 13 residues. Per the germline V gene, CDR1 is KGHDR and CDR2 is SFDVKD. V was shortened by 7 bases and J by 4 bases, with 12 bases between the two germline ends.

This sequence joins TRBV4-2 and TRBJ2-2; 12 bases are a match to TRBD2. Germline CDR1 is LGHNA and CDR2 is YNFKEQ. With 4 bases clipped from V and 4 bases from J, the junction kept 4 bases outside the gene matches. The CDR3 runs 16 residues. The CDR3 nucleotides read TGTGCCAGCAGCCCCCGGACTAGCGGGGTCACCGGGGAGCTGTTTTTT. This sequence encodes CASSPRTSGVTGELFF.

The chain combines TRBV7-8 with TRBJ2-3; TRBD2 aligns across 9 bases. Germline V gene sequence: CDR1 SGHVS, CDR2 FQNEAQ. With V trimmed by 4 bases and J by 0 bases, 5 bases remained unmatched. The CDR3 length is 16 residues. The CDR3 nucleotides are TGTGCCAGCAGCTCAGTCCTAGCGGGGAGCACAGATACGCAGTATTTT. This encodes CASSSVLAGSTDTQYF.

The V call is TRBV5-1, the J call TRBJ2-1, with 9 bases identical to TRBD1. The J segment lost 5 bases and the V segment lost 4 bases, leaving 7 bases of the junction unmatched. This CDR3 spans 15 amino acids. Germline assignment: CDR1 SGHRS and CDR2 YFSETQ. CDR3 sequence reads: CASSGTGTGNNEQFF. The CDR3 coding sequence is TGCGCCAGCAGCGGGACGGGGACAGGGAACAATGAGCAGTTCTTC.

This rearrangement joins TRBV27 to TRBJ1-2; 7 nucleotides agree with TRBD1. The CDR3 covers 15 residues. The J segment lost 1 base and the V segment lost 5 bases, leaving 7 bases of the junction unmatched. Germline V lookup: CDR1 MNHEY, CDR2 SMNVEV (reference sequence). CDR3 bases: TGTGCCAGCAGTATCAGACAGGGTGGTAACTATGGCTACACCTTC. Encoded protein: CASSIRQGGNYGYTF.

V is TRBV7-9 and J is TRBJ1-3; no clear D gene. Germline CDR1 SEHNR, CDR2 FQNEAQ (reference sequence). The V end lost 1 base, the J end lost 3 bases, and 19 bases lay between the germline ends. The CDR3 sequence is 18 residues long. In nucleotides, the CDR3 is TGTGCCAGCAGCTTAGGTCGCCGTGGAGTTGAGATTGGAAACACCATATATTTT. This translates into CASSLGRRGVEIGNTIYF.

This clone was recorded a few times. The chain links TRBV10-2 to TRBJ2-7, with TRBD1 identical over 7 bases. V was pared by 6 bases and J by 3 bases, with 5 bases of the junction left unmatched. Germline loops: CDR1 WSHSY, CDR2 SAAADI. The length of the CDR3 is 13 residues. CDR3 protein: CASSAPGGYEQYF. CDR3 sequence (DNA): TGCGCCAGCAGCGCCCCAGGGGGCTACGAGCAGTACTTC.

The genes are TRBV19 and TRBJ2-5; the D gene could be TRBD1 or TRBD2 (6 bases each). The CDR3 consists of 15 residues. CDR1 and CDR2 from the germline V gene are LNHDA and SQIVND (reference sequence). Trimming removed 2 bases at V and 2 bases at J, with 12 bases between. This CDR3 is CASSILGGQQETQYF. CDR3 coding DNA: TGTGCCAGTAGTATATTGGGGGGACAACAAGAGACCCAGTACTTC.

The chain recombines TRBV7-6 with TRBJ2-7; 15 nucleotides agree with TRBD2. The CDR3 totals 16 residues. Germline V gives CDR1 SGHVS, CDR2 FNYEAQ. Losses at the gene ends were 4 bases for V and 2 bases for J; bases not matched to a gene: 3. Here the CDR3 reads CASSSRTSGRAYEQYF. The DNA of the CDR3 is TGTGCCAGCAGCTCCCGGACTAGCGGGAGGGCCTACGAGCAGTACTTC.

The chain has TRBV11-2 and TRBJ2-5, with 11 bases fitting TRBD2. CDR1 and CDR2 from the germline V gene are SGHAT and FQNNGV. V shed 5 bases and J 5 bases; nucleotides not matched to a gene: 13. The CDR3 runs to 17 residues. The CDR3 here is CASSALAGGLQEETQYF. The DNA of the CDR3 is TGTGCCAGCAGCGCCCTAGCGGGAGGACTACAAGAGGAGACCCAGTACTTC.

The chain carries TRBV10-3 and TRBJ2-7; TRBD1 matches at 10 bases. V was pared by 10 bases and J by 5 bases, with 5 bases of the junction left unmatched. The CDR3 runs to 12 residues. Looked up from germline, CDR1 is ENHRY and CDR2 is SYGVKD. The CDR3 is CATGTGEHEQYF. DNA of the CDR3: TGTGCCACCGGGACAGGGGAGCACGAGCAGTACTTC.

The rearrangement links TRBV3-1 (or the pseudogene TRBV3-2) to TRBJ2-5, with 10 bases aligning to TRBD1. In germline, CDR1 is LGHDT, CDR2 YNNKEL (reference sequence). V lost 4 bases, J lost 1 base, and 6 bases stayed unmatched. The CDR3 is 16 residues long. The CDR3 reads CASSPGTGVLQETQYF. In DNA, the CDR3 is TGTGCCAGCAGCCCCGGGACAGGGGTCCTCCAAGAGACCCAGTACTTC.

J is TRBJ2-7 and V is TRBV19; perhaps TRBD2 as D (5 bases). This CDR3 contains 15 residues. Germline CDR1 reads LNHDA; CDR2 reads SQIVND (reference sequence). The V gene lost 6 bases and the J gene lost 7 bases, with 22 bases spanning the gap. The CDR3 region is CASSPTRAVGWEQYF. In DNA, the CDR3 is TGTGCCAGTAGCCCCACGCGGGCAGTAGGTTGGGAGCAGTACTTC.